The 25 T cell receptor beta chains given below trace back to one sample, sequenced in a study of CD8 T cells in Susac syndrome. A quantity of about 0.45 to 1 ug RNA underwent reverse transcription using random hexamers. A single record per CDR3 protein comes from TCRdb applying MiXCR to the immunoSEQ multiplex PCR reads. The data hold 330,000 or so distinct CDR3 sequences, with 75% to 90% observed a single time. The sequencing sample was made of CD8+ T cells from PBMCs. The receptor set was obtained from a human donor with multiple sclerosis.

The rearrangement links TRBV30 to TRBJ2-3; 8 bases match TRBD2. This CDR3 spans 14 amino acids. CDR1 is GTSNPN, CDR2 SVGIG, per germline (reference sequence). V shed 2 bases and J 1 base; nucleotides not matched to a gene: 2. As DNA, the CDR3 is TGTGCCTGGAGTAGAGCGGGGGGCACAGATACGCAGTATTTT. This translates into CAWSRAGGTDTQYF.

The V and J genes are TRBV12-3 or TRBV12-4 and TRBJ2-7; possible D gene TRBD1, 7 bases. V shed 5 bases and J shed 2 bases, with 16 bases lying between them. This CDR3 region has 15 residues. CDR3: CASSLGGGTAYEQYF. The DNA of the CDR3 is TGTGCCAGCAGTCTCGGCGGCGGGACAGCCTACGAGCAGTACTTC.

This chain connects TRBV30 to TRBJ1-1; no reliable D call. Germline values: CDR1 GTSNPN, CDR2 SVGIG (reference sequence). Trimming pared 2 bases from V and 1 base from J, leaving 14 bases between. CDR3 length: 15 amino acids. In DNA, the CDR3 is TGTGCCTGGAGTTTCCCCCCGATTGAGAACACTGAAGCTTTCTTT. This gives the protein CAWSFPPIENTEAFF.

The chain has TRBV6-1 and TRBJ2-2, with 13 bases that match TRBD2. The ends lost 6 bases at V and 3 bases at J; junction bases unmatched: 7. Per germline, CDR1 MNHNS and CDR2 SASEGT. There are 17 residues in the CDR3. CDR3 sequence reads: CASRRLAGGRYTGELFF. In DNA, the CDR3 is TGTGCCAGCAGGCGACTAGCGGGAGGTAGATACACCGGGGAGCTGTTTTTT.

This clonotype was recorded once. V and J are TRBV28 and TRBJ2-2; maybe TRBD1 (6 bases). V was shortened by 7 bases and J by 4 bases, with 13 bases between the two germline ends. The CDR3 runs 14 residues. The germline CDR1 and CDR2 sequences are MDHEN and SYDVKM. The CDR3 bases are TGTGCCAGCACCGAAACAGGGATCACCGGGGAGCTGTTTTTT. Its protein product is CASTETGITGELFF.

The chain uses TRBV5-6 and TRBJ2-3; 8 bases line up with TRBD2. This CDR3 comprises 16 residues. In germline, CDR1 is SGHDT, CDR2 YYEEEE. V was pared by 0 bases and J by 0 bases, with 3 bases of the junction left unmatched. CDR3 coding DNA: TGTGCCAGCAGCTTGGATTTAGCGGGGAGCACAGATACGCAGTATTTT. It codes for CASSLDLAGSTDTQYF. The full variable domain, completed using reference TRBV5-6 and TRBJ2-3, is DAGVTQSPTHLIKTRGQQVTLRCSPKSGHDTVSWYQQALGQGPQFIFQYYEEEERQRGNFPDRFSGHQFPNYSSELNVNALLLGDSALYLCASSLDLAGSTDTQYFGPGTRLTVL.

Comments on this clonotype: The junction does not match germline at one end; this may be a read error. The chain carries TRBV7-9 and TRBJ2-7; D gene uncertain. The CDR3 has 12 residues. The germline V gene has CDR1 SEHNR and CDR2 FQNEAQ (reference sequence). The CDR3 loop reads CTSSFSSYEQYF. The CDR3 bases are TGTACCAGCAGCTTCAGCTCCTACGAGCAGTACTTC. The full variable domain, in which reference TRBV7-9 and TRBJ2-7 provide the parts outside the CDR3, is DTGVSQNPRHKITKRGQNVTFRCDPISEHNRLYWYRQTLGQGPEFLTYFQNEAQLEKSRLLSDRFSAERPKGSFSTLEIQRTEQGDSAMYLCTSSFSSYEQYFGPGTRLTVT.

This rearrangement joins TRBV6-6 to TRBJ1-1, with TRBD1 matching 8 bases. Germline loops: CDR1 MNHNY, CDR2 SVGAGI (reference sequence). CDR3 length equals 12 residues. V lost 6 bases, J lost 12 bases, and 9 bases stayed unmatched. As DNA, the CDR3 is TGTGCCAGCAGGTCAAACAGGGGGAGGACTTTCTTT. Amino acid sequence: CASRSNRGRTFF.

The V and J genes are TRBV9 and TRBJ2-1, with D tentatively TRBD1 (7 bases). Germline V gene sequence: CDR1 SGDLS, CDR2 YYNGEE. The V gene lost 0 bases and the J gene lost 8 bases, with 12 bases spanning the gap. The length of the CDR3 is 14 residues. CDR3 sequence: CASSVVGRGDEQFF. The CDR3 DNA is TGTGCCAGCAGCGTAGTTGGCAGGGGGGATGAGCAGTTCTTC. Full variable domain (remainder filled in from reference TRBV9 and TRBJ2-1): DSGVTQTPKHLITATGQRVTLRCSPRSGDLSVYWYQQSLDQGLQFLIQYYNGEERAKGNILERFSAQQFPDLHSELNLSSLELGDSALYFCASSVVGRGDEQFFGPGTRLTVL.

The V and J genes are TRBV6-1 and TRBJ2-3; possibly TRBD1 for D (7 bases). The CDR3 contains 16 residues. V lost 6 bases and J lost 1, with 17 bases in between. Germline CDR1 MNHNS, CDR2 SASEGT. The CDR3 reads CASSHPTGEGTDTQYF. For the CDR3, the DNA is TGTGCCAGCAGCCACCCCACAGGGGAGGGCACAGATACGCAGTATTTT.

The CDR3, as DNA: TGTGCCAGCAGCCAAGATACGACGGTTCCCTACGAGCAGTACTTC. As protein: CASSQDTTVPYEQYF. The chain couples TRBV4-2 to TRBJ2-7; D unclear. V lost 0 bases to trimming and J lost 2 bases, with 11 bases between them. CDR3 length equals 15 residues. From germline, CDR1 is LGHNA and CDR2 YNFKEQ.

The rearrangement uses TRBV5-1 and TRBJ2-2; no firm D call. The germline gives CDR1 SGHRS, CDR2 YFSETQ. The V gene lost 4 bases and the J gene lost 1 base, with 11 bases spanning the gap. The CDR3 has 15 residues. Here the CDR3 reads CASSGETMNTGELFF. The CDR3 bases are TGCGCCAGCAGCGGCGAGACGATGAACACCGGGGAGCTGTTTTTT. The full variable domain, completed using reference TRBV5-1 and TRBJ2-2, is KAGVTQTPRYLIKTRGQQVTLSCSPISGHRSVSWYQQTPGQGLQFLFEYFSETQRNKGNFPGRFSGRQFSNSRSEMNVSTLELGDSALYLCASSGETMNTGELFFGEGSRLTVL.

This sequence joins TRBV20-1 and TRBJ2-3; no firm D call. Deletions cut 6 bases from V and 4 bases from J, with 11 bases between. The CDR3 is 12 amino acids. CDR1 and CDR2 (germline): DFQATT, SNEGSKA (reference sequence). DNA of the CDR3: TGCAGTGCGAACGAAATTGCAGATACGCAGTATTTT. Protein sequence: CSANEIADTQYF.

The V and J genes are TRBV20-1 and TRBJ1-1; D not certain. Trimming left V 5 bases short and J 3 bases short, with 16 bases between. CDR1 is DFQATT, CDR2 SNEGSKA, per germline (reference sequence). The CDR3 spans 14 residues. The CDR3 here is CSALTGTTHTEAFF. The CDR3 nucleotides are TGCAGTGCTCTCACCGGCACCACTCACACTGAAGCTTTCTTT.

The chain links TRBV6-2 or TRBV6-3 to TRBJ2-7; no definite D call. The ends were cut back, 6 bases at V and 3 bases at J, with 3 bases in the middle. The CDR3 is 10 amino acids. From germline, CDR1 is MNHEY and CDR2 SVGEGT. CDR3 region: CASRDYEQYF. The DNA for the CDR3 is TGTGCCAGCAGGGACTACGAGCAGTACTTC.

This chain connects TRBV4-1 to TRBJ1-5; D is possibly TRBD1 (6 bases). CDR1 is MGHRA, CDR2 YSYEKL, per germline. Trimming shortened V by 4 bases and J by 5 bases, and 15 bases separated the two germline ends. The CDR3 runs 15 residues. CDR3 nucleotides: TGCGCCAGCAGCCTCGGACAGTCTTGGGATCAGCCCCAGCATTTT. As protein: CASSLGQSWDQPQHF.

This sequence joins TRBV4-3 and TRBJ1-5; D is ambiguous. Germline CDR1 reads LGHNA; CDR2 reads YSLEER. The CDR3 consists of 19 residues. The ends were cut back, 1 base at V and 4 bases at J, with 23 bases in the middle. The CDR3 DNA follows: TGCGCCAGCAGCCAAGGTCCCTATGCAGCTCTAGCACCTAATCAGCCCCAGCATTTT. Translation: CASSQGPYAALAPNQPQHF.

The chain recombines TRBV29-1 with TRBJ2-1, with D possibly TRBD1 on 7 matching bases. Germline V gene sequence: CDR1 SQVTM, CDR2 ANQGSEA. The CDR3 covers 14 residues. V lost 4 bases to trimming and J lost 3 bases, with 13 bases between them. CDR3 region: CSVVTGDFYNEQFF. The CDR3, as DNA: TGCAGCGTTGTTACAGGGGACTTCTACAATGAGCAGTTCTTC.

V usage is TRBV28 and J usage is TRBJ2-6, with unresolved D. In germline, CDR1 is MDHEN, CDR2 SYDVKM. V was trimmed by 3 bases and J by 4 bases, leaving 7 bases between them. The CDR3 has 14 amino acids. In DNA, the CDR3 is TGTGCCAGCAGTTTCCGAGACGGGGCCAACGTCCTGACTTTC. Translated, it gives CASSFRDGANVLTF.

The chain couples TRBV5-1 to TRBJ2-7, with 7 positions matching TRBD1. The CDR3 sequence is 15 residues long. Germline loops: CDR1 SGHRS, CDR2 YFSETQ. V shed 0 bases, J shed 3 bases, and the junction held 6 bases outside the gene matches. CDR3 DNA: TGCGCCAGCAGCTTGGCCTTGCAGGGGGACTACGAGCAGTACTTC. Translation: CASSLALQGDYEQYF.

The V gene is TRBV30, the J gene TRBJ2-5, with 9 positions matching TRBD2. Trimming at V came to 3 bases and at J to 5 bases, leaving 4 bases not matched to a gene. The germline CDR1 and CDR2 sequences are GTSNPN and SVGIG (reference sequence). The CDR3 covers 13 residues. Here the CDR3 DNA reads TGTGCCTGGAGGGGACTAGCCTGGGAGACCCAGTACTTC. Its translation: CAWRGLAWETQYF.

This clonotype was picked up one time. The rearrangement joins TRBV6-2 or TRBV6-3 to TRBJ2-1; D perhaps matches TRBD2 (7 bases). The germline CDR1 and CDR2 sequences are MNHEY and SVGEGT. The CDR3 loop spans 17 amino acids. V lost 1 base and J lost 4, with 17 bases in between. CDR3 residues: CASSYLAAGALYNEQFF. CDR3 in DNA: TGTGCCAGCAGTTACTTAGCGGCGGGGGCGTTATACAATGAGCAGTTCTTC.

The J gene is TRBJ2-2, the V gene TRBV5-6, with TRBD1 as a possible D gene (6 bases). V was shortened by 4 bases and J by 4 bases, with 14 bases between the two germline ends. The germline CDR1 and CDR2 sequences are SGHDT and YYEEEE. The CDR3 length is 15 residues. The CDR3, as DNA: TGTGCCAGCAGCATCCCCAGGGGAAGCACCGGGGAGCTGTTTTTT. Translating gives CASSIPRGSTGELFF.

CDR3 sequence (DNA): TGCAGTGCTAGAGTCCAAGCGGGACCACCCTACAATGAGCAGTTCTTC. Protein sequence: CSARVQAGPPYNEQFF. The chain carries TRBV20-1 and TRBJ2-1; 7 bases map to TRBD2. Germline V gives CDR1 DFQATT, CDR2 SNEGSKA (reference sequence). The V segment lost 1 base and the J segment 2 bases; nucleotides outside the gene matches: 8. The CDR3 has 16 amino acids.

This chain connects TRBV5-5 to TRBJ1-5; D is possibly TRBD1 (5 bases). The CDR3 runs 18 residues. From germline, CDR1 is SGHKS and CDR2 YYEKEE (reference sequence). With 1 base removed from V and 0 bases from J, the gap between germline ends came to 17 bases. In nucleotides, the CDR3 is TGTGCCAGCAGCTTGCAGGGAACGCACCGATATAGCAATCAGCCCCAGCATTTT. Residues: CASSLQGTHRYSNQPQHF.